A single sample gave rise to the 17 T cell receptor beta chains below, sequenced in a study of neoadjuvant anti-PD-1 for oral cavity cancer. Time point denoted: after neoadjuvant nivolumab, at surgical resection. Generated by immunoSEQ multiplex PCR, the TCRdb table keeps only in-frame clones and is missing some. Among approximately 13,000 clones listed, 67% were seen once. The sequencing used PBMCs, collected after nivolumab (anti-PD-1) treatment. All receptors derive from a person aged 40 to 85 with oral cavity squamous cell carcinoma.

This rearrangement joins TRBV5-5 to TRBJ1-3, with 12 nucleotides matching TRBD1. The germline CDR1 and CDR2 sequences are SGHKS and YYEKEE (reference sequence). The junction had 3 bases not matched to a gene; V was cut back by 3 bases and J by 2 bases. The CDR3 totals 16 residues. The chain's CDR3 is CASSWGQGAAGNTIYF. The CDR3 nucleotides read TGTGCCAGCAGCTGGGGACAGGGGGCGGCTGGAAACACCATATATTTT. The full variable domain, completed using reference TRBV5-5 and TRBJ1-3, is DAGVTQSPTHLIKTRGQQVTLRCSPISGHKSVSWYQQVLGQGPQFIFQYYEKEERGRGNFPDRFSARQFPNYSSELNVNALLLGDSALYLCASSWGQGAAGNTIYFGEGSWLTVV.

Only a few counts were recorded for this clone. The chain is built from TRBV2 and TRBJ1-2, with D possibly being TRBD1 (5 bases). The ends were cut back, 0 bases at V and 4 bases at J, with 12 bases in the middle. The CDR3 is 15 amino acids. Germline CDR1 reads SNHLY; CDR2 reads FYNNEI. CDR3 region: CASSEAQGGGYGYTF. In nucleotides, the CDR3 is TGTGCCAGCAGTGAAGCGCAGGGAGGAGGCTATGGCTACACCTTC.

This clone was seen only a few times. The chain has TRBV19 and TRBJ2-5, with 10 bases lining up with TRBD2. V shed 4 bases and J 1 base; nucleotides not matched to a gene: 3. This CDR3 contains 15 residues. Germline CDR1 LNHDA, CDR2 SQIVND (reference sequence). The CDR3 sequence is CASSTWTSGQETQYF. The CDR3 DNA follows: TGTGCCAGTAGTACCTGGACTAGCGGCCAAGAGACCCAGTACTTC. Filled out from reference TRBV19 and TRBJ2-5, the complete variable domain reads DGGITQSPKYLFRKEGQNVTLSCEQNLNHDAMYWYRQDPGQGLRLIYYSQIVNDFQKGDIAEGYSVSREKKESFPLTVTSAQKNPTAFYLCASSTWTSGQETQYFGPGTRLLVL.

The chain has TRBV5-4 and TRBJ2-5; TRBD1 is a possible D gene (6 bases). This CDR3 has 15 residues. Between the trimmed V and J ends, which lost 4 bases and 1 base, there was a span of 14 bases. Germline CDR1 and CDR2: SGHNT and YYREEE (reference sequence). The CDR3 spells CASSPNRATQETQYF. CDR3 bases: TGTGCCAGCAGCCCTAACAGGGCCACCCAAGAGACCCAGTACTTC.

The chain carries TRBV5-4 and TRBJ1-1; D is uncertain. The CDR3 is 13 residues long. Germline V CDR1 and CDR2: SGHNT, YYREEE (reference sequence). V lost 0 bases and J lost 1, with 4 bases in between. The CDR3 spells CASSLEPNTEAFF. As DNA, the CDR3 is TGTGCCAGCAGCTTGGAACCGAACACTGAAGCTTTCTTT. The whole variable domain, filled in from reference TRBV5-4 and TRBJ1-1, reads ETGVTQSPTHLIKTRGQQVTLRCSSQSGHNTVSWYQQALGQGPQFIFQYYREEENGRGNFPPRFSGLQFPNYSSELNVNALELDDSALYLCASSLEPNTEAFFGQGTRLTVV.

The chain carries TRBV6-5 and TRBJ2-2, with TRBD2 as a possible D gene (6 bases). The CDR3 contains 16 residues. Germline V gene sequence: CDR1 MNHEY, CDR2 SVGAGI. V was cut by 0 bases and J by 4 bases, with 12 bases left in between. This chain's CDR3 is CASSYSVTRGTGELFF. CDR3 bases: TGTGCCAGCAGTTACTCGGTGACTAGAGGCACCGGGGAGCTGTTTTTT.

In nucleotides, the CDR3 is TGTGCCAGCAGCGAATCGACAGGGGCGGTGCCCCAGCATTTT. Its translation: CASSESTGAVPQHF. The J gene is TRBJ1-5, the V gene TRBV2, with 8 bases matching TRBD1. The V gene's germline CDR1 is SNHLY and CDR2 FYNNEI. V dropped 6 bases and J dropped 9; count of bases not matched to a gene: 10. This CDR3 has 14 amino acids.

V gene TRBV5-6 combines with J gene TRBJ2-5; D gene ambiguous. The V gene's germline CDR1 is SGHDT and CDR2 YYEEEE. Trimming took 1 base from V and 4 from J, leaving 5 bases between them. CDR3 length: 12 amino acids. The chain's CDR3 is CASSLIAETQYF. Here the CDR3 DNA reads TGTGCCAGCAGCTTGATAGCAGAGACCCAGTACTTC.

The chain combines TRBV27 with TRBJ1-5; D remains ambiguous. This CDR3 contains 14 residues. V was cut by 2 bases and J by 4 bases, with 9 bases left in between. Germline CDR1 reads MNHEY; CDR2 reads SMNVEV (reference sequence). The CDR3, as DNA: TGTGCCAGCAGTTTAGGGTGGGGAAATCAGCCCCAGCATTTT. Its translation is CASSLGWGNQPQHF.

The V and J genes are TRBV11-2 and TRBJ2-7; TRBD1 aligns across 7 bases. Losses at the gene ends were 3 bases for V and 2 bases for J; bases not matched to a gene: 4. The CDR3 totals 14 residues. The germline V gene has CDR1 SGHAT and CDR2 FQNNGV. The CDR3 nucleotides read TGTGCCAGCAGCTTCCACAGGGGTGCCTACGAGCAGTACTTC. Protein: CASSFHRGAYEQYF.

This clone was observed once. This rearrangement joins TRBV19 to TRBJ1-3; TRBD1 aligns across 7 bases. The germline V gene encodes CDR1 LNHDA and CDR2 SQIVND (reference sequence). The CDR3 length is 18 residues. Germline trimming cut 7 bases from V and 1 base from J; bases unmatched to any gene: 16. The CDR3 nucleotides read TGTGCCAGTACCGTTTCCGGACAGGCCGCCCCTTCTGGAAACACCATATATTTT. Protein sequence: CASTVSGQAAPSGNTIYF.

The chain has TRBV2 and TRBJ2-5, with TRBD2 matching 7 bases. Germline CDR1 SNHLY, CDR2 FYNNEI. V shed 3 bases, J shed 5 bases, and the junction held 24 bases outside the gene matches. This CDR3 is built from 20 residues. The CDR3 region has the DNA TGTGCCAGCAGTGATCTCTATTGGGACTATAAAGCCGGACGCGCGGAGACCCAGTACTTC. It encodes CASSDLYWDYKAGRAETQYF. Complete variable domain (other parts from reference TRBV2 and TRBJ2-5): EPEVTQTPSHQVTQMGQEVILRCVPISNHLYFYWYRQILGQKVEFLVSFYNNEISEKSEIFDDQFSVERPDGSNFTLKIRSTKLEDSAMYFCASSDLYWDYKAGRAETQYFGPGTRLLVL.

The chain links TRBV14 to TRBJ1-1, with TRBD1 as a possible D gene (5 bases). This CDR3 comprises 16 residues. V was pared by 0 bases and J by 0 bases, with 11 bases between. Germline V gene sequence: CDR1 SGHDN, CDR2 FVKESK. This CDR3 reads CASSQDRGTVNTEAFF. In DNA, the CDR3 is TGTGCCAGCAGCCAAGATCGGGGGACGGTGAACACTGAAGCTTTCTTT.

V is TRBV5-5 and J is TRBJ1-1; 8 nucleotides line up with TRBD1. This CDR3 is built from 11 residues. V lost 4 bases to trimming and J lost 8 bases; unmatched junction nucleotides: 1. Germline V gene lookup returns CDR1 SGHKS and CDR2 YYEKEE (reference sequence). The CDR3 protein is CASSRDREAFF. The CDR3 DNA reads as TGTGCCAGCAGCCGGGACAGGGAAGCTTTCTTT.

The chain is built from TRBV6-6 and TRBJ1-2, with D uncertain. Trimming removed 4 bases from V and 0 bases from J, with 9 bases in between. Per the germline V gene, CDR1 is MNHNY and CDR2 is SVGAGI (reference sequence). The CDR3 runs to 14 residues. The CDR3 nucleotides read TGTGCCAGCAGTTCGGACCAAGCTAACTATGGCTACACCTTC. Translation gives CASSSDQANYGYTF.

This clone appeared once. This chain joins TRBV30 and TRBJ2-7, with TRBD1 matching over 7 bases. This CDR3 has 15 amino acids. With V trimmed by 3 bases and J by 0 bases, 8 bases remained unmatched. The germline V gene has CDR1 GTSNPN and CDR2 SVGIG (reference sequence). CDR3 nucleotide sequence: TGTGCCTGGAGGCACGGGACAGCCAGCTCCTACGAGCAGTACTTC. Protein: CAWRHGTASSYEQYF.

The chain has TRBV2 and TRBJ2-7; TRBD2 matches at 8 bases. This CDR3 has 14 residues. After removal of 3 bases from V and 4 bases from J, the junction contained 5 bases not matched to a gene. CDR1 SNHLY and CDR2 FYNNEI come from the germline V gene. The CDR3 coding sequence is TGTGCCAGCAGTGAGCGGGGGGTTCGTTACGAGCAGTACTTC. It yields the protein CASSERGVRYEQYF.